Sequencing of this T cell receptor beta chain was carried out in a study of blood T cell repertoires in COVID-19. Trimming stripped 3 bases from V and 3 bases from J, with 5 bases between. The CDR3 runs to 12 residues. This clone has a single count. Assay: immunoSEQ multiplex PCR; the TCRdb copy retains only in-frame clones and omits some. Of about 240,000 clones listed, about 86% are singletons. Material for sequencing was peripheral blood. The receptor was isolated from a man aged 60 to 69 with acute or convalescent COVID-19. V is TRBV12-3 or TRBV12-4 and J is TRBJ1-2; D is ambiguous. DNA for the CDR3: TGTGCCAGCAGTTTCCCGGACTATGGCTACACCTTC. Translated: CASSFPDYGYTF.